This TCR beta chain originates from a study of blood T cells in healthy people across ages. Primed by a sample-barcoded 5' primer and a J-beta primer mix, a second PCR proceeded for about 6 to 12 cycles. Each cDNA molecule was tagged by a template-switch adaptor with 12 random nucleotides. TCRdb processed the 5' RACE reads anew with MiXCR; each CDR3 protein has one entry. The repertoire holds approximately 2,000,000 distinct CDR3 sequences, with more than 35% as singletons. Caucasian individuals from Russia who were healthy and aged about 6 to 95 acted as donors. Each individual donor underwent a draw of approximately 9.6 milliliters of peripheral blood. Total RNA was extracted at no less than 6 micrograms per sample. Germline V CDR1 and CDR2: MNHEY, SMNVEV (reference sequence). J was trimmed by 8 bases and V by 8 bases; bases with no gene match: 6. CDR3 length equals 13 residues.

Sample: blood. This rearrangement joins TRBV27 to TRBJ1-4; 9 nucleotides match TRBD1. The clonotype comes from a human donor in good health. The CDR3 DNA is TGTGCCAGCGGGACAGGGCTAAAGGAAAAACTGTTTTTT. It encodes CASGTGLKEKLFF.